These T cell receptor beta chains were read from a single sample in a study of blood T cell repertoires in COVID-19. The protocol was immunoSEQ multiplex PCR, while the TCRdb copy is restricted to in-frame clones and leaves out a portion. The sample shows 250,000 to 400,000 clones, about 87% of them seen only once. Input material: peripheral blood. The receptors come from a woman aged 25 to 39 with COVID-19, enrolled during active disease. CDR3s leave out the opening cysteine and the closing phenylalanine or tryptophan.

v_call: TRBV5-5; cdr3_aa: ASSPPGQGIGVEKLF
v_call: TRBV27; cdr3_aa: ASSIDRSNQPQH
v_call: TRBV7-2; cdr3_aa: ASSSRQGGTEAF
v_call: TRBV24-1; cdr3_aa: ATSVRGGQDTQY
v_call: TRBV7-9; cdr3_aa: ASSLRGSNQPQH
v_call: TRBV9; cdr3_aa: ASSGTGTANNEQF
v_call: TRBV2; cdr3_aa: ASSEFPGGNSPLH
v_call: TRBV10-1; cdr3_aa: ASSDRGRQGNEKLF
v_call: TRBV18; cdr3_aa: ASSLNGDSKNIQY
v_call: TRBV7-9; cdr3_aa: ASSDPGGGNTEAF
v_call: TRBV5-8; cdr3_aa: ASSLRAGGYNEQF
v_call: TRBV19; cdr3_aa: ASSMGLYTGELF
v_call: TRBV2; cdr3_aa: ASSGVTGTGALH
v_call: TRBV5-1; cdr3_aa: ASSLDLSGVTEAF
v_call: TRBV7-9; cdr3_aa: ASSRGTALGADTQY
v_call: TRBV4-1; cdr3_aa: ASSLFTGGTNEQF
v_call: TRBV23-1; cdr3_aa: ASSQAEADTQY
v_call: TRBV5-4; cdr3_aa: ASSSDATSGTQY
v_call: TRBV6-2/TRBV6-3; cdr3_aa: ASSYPGSEQY
v_call: TRBV7-2; cdr3_aa: ASSLRSGGYNSPLH
v_call: TRBV2; cdr3_aa: ASFFGGNTDTQY
v_call: TRBV7-9; cdr3_aa: ASSYDRLNTEAF
v_call: TRBV4-1; cdr3_aa: ASSHPYRDTPYGYT
v_call: TRBV15; cdr3_aa: ATSRAGNEQF
v_call: TRBV4-1; cdr3_aa: ASSRGPSSYNEQF
v_call: TRBV5-6; cdr3_aa: ASSPQGKETQY
v_call: TRBV18; cdr3_aa: ASSKGQYYGYT
v_call: TRBV7-9; cdr3_aa: ASSRGGAGYEQY
v_call: TRBV15; cdr3_aa: ATSKGTDDYTEAF
v_call: TRBV6-1; cdr3_aa: ASSDVGGVGTEAF
v_call: TRBV5-1; cdr3_aa: ASSPGNPNSPLH
v_call: TRBV18; cdr3_aa: ASSPASGKNEKLF
v_call: TRBV29-1; cdr3_aa: SVEISTSGGPTGADTQY
v_call: TRBV2; cdr3_aa: ASGTGQWNEKLF
v_call: TRBV18; cdr3_aa: ASSPQGQGPTGELF
v_call: TRBV19; cdr3_aa: ASKTQMNTEAF
v_call: TRBV18; cdr3_aa: ASSPPKTGSSGTIY
v_call: TRBV3-1/TRBV3-2; cdr3_aa: ASSQGGGTSNTQY
v_call: TRBV7-2; cdr3_aa: ASSRGWYNEQF
v_call: TRBV19; cdr3_aa: ASRKEGYGYT
v_call: TRBV19; cdr3_aa: ASSPWAEGYEQTQY
v_call: TRBV28; cdr3_aa: ASSLWGDSSRTEAF
v_call: TRBV7-9; cdr3_aa: ASSQTYNEQF
v_call: TRBV25-1; cdr3_aa: ASSVDSNQPQH
v_call: TRBV27; cdr3_aa: ASSLYYKRQGALGGELF
v_call: TRBV25-1; cdr3_aa: ASRQGGITYEQY
v_call: TRBV30; cdr3_aa: AWSWRGRTIY
v_call: TRBV2; cdr3_aa: ASNVRLGLYTGELF
v_call: TRBV5-1; cdr3_aa: ASSSGGGGETQY
v_call: TRBV11-2; cdr3_aa: ASSSQDSNTEAF
v_call: TRBV4-1; cdr3_aa: ASSQERQGTQPQH
v_call: TRBV2; cdr3_aa: ASSEERAGENIQY
v_call: TRBV19; cdr3_aa: ASSTRSGTNYGYT